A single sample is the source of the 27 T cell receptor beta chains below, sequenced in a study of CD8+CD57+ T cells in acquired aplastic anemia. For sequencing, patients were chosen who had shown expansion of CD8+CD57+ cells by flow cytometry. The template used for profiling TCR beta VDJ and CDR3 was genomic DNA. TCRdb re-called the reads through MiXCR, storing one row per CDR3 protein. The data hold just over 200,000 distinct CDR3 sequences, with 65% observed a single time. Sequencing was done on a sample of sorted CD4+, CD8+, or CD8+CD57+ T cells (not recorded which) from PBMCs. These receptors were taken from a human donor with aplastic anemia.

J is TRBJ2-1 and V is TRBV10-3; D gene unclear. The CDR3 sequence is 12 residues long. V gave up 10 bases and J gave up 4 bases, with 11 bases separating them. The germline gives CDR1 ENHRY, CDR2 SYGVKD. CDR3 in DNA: TGTGCCACCCGATCCGAGTACAATGAGCAGTTCTTC. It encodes CATRSEYNEQFF.

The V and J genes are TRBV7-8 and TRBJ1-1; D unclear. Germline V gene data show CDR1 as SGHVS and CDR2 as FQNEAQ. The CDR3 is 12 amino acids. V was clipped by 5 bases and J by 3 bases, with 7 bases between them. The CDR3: CASSETYTEAFF. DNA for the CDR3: TGTGCCAGCAGCGAGACCTACACTGAAGCTTTCTTT.

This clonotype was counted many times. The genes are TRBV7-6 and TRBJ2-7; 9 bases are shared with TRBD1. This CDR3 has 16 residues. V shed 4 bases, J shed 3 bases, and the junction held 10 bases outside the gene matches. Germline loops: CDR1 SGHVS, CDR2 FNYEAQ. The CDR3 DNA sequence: TGTGCCAGCAGCTCACCGGACGGGACAGGGTTCTACGAGCAGTACTTC. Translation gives CASSSPDGTGFYEQYF. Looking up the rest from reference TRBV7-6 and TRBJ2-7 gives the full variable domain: GAGVSQSPRYKVTKRGQDVALRCDPISGHVSLYWYRQALGQGPEFLTYFNYEAQQDKSGLPNDRFSAERPEGSISTLTIQRTEQRDSAMYRCASSSPDGTGFYEQYFGPGTRLTVT.

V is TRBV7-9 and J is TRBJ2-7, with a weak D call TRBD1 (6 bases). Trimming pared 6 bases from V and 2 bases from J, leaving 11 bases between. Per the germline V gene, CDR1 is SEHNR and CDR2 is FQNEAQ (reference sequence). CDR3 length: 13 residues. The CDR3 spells CASSRDTPYEQYF. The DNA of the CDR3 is TGTGCCAGCAGTCGGGACACCCCCTACGAGCAGTACTTC.

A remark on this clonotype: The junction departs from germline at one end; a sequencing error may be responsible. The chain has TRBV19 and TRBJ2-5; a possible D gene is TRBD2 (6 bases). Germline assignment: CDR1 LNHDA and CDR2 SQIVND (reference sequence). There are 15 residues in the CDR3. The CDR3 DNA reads TGTGCCAGTAGTACCCTTGGGGGGTCTGAGGAGACCCGGTACTTC. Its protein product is CASSTLGGSEETRYF.

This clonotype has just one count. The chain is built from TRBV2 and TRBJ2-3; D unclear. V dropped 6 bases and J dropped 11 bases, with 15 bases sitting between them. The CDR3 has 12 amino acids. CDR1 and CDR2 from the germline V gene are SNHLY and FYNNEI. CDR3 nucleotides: TGTGCCAGCAGCCCGTCTAGGAGTGGGCAGTATTTT. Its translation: CASSPSRSGQYF.

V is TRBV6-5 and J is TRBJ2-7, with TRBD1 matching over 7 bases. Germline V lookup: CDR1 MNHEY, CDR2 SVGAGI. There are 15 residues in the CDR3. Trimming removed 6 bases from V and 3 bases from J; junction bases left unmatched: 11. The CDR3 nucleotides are TGTGCCAGCAGCTTCACGAGGACAGGTAACTACGAGCAGTACTTC. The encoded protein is CASSFTRTGNYEQYF.

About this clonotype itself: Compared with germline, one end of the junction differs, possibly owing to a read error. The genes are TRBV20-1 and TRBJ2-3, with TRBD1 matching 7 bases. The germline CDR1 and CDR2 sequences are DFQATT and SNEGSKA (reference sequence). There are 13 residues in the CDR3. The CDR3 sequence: CSAKGAVTDTQYF. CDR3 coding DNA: TGCAGTGCTAAGGGGGCGGTGACAGATACGCAGTACTTT.

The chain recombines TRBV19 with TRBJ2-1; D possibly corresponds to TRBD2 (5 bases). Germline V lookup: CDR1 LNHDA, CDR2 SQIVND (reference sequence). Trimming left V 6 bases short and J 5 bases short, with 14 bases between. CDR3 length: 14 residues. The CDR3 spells CASRWGVSDNEQFF. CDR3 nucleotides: TGTGCCAGTAGGTGGGGAGTCAGCGACAATGAGCAGTTCTTC.

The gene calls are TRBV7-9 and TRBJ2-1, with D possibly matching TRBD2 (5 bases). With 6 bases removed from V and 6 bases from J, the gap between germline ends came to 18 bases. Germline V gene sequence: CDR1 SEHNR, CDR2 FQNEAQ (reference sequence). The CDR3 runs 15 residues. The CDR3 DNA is TGTGCCAGCAGGGTCGGACGGGAAGGGTCCAATGAGCAGTTCTTC. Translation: CASRVGREGSNEQFF.

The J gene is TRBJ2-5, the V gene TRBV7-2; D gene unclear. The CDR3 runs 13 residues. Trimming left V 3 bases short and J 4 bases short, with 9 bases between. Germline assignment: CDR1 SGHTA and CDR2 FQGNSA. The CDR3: CASSFIVTETQYF. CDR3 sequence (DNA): TGTGCCAGCAGCTTTATAGTAACAGAGACCCAGTACTTC. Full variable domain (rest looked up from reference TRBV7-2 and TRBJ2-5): GAGVSQSPSNKVTEKGKDVELRCDPISGHTALYWYRQSLGQGLEFLIYFQGNSAPDKSGLPSDRFSAERTGGSVSTLTIQRTQQEDSAVYLCASSFIVTETQYFGPGTRLLVL.

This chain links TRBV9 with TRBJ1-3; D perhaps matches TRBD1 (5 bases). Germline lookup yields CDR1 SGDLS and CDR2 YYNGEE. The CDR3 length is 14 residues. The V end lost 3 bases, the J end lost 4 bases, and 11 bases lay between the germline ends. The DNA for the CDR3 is TGTGCCAGCAGCGAATGGGGGGAAGGAAACACCATATATTTT. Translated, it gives CASSEWGEGNTIYF.

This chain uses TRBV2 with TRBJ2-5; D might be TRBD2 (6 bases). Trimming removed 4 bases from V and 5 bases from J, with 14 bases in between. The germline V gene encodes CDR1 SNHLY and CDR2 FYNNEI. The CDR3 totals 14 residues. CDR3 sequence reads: CASSGVSGGETQYF. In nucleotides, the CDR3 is TGTGCCAGCAGTGGGGTTTCTGGAGGGGAGACCCAGTACTTC.

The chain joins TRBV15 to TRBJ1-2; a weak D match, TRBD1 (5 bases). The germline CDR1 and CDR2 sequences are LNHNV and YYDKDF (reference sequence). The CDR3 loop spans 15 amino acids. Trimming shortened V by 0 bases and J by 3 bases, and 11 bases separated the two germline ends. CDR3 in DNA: TGTGCCACCAGCAGAGATGTGGGGGGGGACTATGGCTACACCTTC. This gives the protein CATSRDVGGDYGYTF. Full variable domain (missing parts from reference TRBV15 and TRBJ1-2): DAMVIQNPRYQVTQFGKPVTLSCSQTLNHNVMYWYQQKSSQAPKLLFHYYDKDFNNEADTPDNFQSRRPNTSFCFLDIRSPGLGDTAMYLCATSRDVGGDYGYTFGSGTRLTVV.

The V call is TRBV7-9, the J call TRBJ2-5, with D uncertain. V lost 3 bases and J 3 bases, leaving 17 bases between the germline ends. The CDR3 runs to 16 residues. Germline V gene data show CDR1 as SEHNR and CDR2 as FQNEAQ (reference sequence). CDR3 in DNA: TGTGCCAGCAGCTTCTCCCTATCCCTGCAAGAAGAGACCCAGTACTTC. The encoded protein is CASSFSLSLQEETQYF.

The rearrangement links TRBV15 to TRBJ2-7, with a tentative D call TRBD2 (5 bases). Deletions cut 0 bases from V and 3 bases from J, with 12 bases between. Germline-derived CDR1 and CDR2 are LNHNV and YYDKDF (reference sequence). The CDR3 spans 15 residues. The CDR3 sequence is CATSRDRRLSYEQYF. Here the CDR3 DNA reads TGTGCCACCAGCAGAGATAGGAGGCTAAGCTACGAGCAGTACTTC.

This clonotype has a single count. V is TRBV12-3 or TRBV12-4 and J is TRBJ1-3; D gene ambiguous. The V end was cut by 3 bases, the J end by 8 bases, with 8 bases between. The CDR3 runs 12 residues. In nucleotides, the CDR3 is TGTGCCAGCAGTTTTGTCCGGGACACCATATATTTT. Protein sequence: CASSFVRDTIYF.

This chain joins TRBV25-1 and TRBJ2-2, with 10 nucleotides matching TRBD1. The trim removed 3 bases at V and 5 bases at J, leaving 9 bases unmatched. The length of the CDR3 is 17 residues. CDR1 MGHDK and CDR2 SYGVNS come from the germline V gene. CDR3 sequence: CASSDNRQGARTGELFF. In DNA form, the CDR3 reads TGTGCCAGCAGTGACAACCGACAGGGGGCGAGGACCGGGGAGCTGTTTTTT.

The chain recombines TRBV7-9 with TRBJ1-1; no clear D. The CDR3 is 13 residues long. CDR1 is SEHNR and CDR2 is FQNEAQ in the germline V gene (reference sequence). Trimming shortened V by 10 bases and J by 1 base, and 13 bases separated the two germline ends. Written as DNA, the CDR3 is TGTGCCACTTCGGAGAGTTCGAACACTGAAGCTTTCTTT. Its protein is CATSESSNTEAFF.

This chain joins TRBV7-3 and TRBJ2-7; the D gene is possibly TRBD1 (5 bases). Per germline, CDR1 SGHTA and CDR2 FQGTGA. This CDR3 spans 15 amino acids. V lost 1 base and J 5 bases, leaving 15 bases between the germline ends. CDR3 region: CASSLKAVRADEQYF. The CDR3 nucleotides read TGTGCCAGCAGCTTAAAGGCGGTCAGGGCGGACGAGCAGTACTTC.

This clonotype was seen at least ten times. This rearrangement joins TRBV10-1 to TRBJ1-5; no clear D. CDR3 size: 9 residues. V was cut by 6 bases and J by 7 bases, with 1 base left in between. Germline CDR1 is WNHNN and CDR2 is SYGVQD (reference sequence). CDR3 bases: TGCGCCAGCAGGCAGCCCCAGCATTTT. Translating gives CASRQPQHF.

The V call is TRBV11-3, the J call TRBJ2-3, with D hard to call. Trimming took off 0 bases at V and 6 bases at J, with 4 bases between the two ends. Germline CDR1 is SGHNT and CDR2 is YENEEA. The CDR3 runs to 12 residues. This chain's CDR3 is CASSLERDTQYF. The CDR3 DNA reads TGTGCCAGCAGCTTAGAGCGGGATACGCAGTATTTT.

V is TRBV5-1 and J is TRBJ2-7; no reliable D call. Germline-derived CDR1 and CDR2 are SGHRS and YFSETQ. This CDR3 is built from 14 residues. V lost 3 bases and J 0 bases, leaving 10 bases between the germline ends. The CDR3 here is CASSSLDGSYEQYF. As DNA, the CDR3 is TGCGCCAGCAGCTCGCTAGACGGCTCCTACGAGCAGTACTTC. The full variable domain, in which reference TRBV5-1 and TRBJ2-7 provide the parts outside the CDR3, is KAGVTQTPRYLIKTRGQQVTLSCSPISGHRSVSWYQQTPGQGLQFLFEYFSETQRNKGNFPGRFSGRQFSNSRSEMNVSTLELGDSALYLCASSSLDGSYEQYFGPGTRLTVT.

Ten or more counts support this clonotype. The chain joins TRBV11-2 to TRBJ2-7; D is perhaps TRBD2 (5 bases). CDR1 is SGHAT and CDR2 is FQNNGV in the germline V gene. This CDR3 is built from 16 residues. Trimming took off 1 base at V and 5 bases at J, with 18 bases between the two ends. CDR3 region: CASSLGPAGPMDEQYF. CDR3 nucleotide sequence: TGTGCCAGCAGCTTAGGGCCGGCGGGCCCTATGGACGAGCAGTACTTC. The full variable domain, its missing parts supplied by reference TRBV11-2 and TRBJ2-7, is EAGVAQSPRYKIIEKRQSVAFWCNPISGHATLYWYQQILGQGPKLLIQFQNNGVVDDSQLPKDRFSAERLKGVDSTLKIQPAKLEDSAVYLCASSLGPAGPMDEQYFGPGTRLTVT.

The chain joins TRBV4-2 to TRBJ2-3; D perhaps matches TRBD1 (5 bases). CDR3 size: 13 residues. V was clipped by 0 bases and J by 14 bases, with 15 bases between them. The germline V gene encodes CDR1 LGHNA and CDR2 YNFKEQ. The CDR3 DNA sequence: TGTGCCAGCAGCCAAGAAGGGGTAGATATTCCGTATTTT. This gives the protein CASSQEGVDIPYF.

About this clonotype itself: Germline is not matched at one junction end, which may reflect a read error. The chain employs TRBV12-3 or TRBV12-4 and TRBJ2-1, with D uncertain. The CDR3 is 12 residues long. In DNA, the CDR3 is TGTGCCAGCAGTTTAGATTGGCGTGAGCTGTTCTTC. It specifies CASSLDWRELFF.

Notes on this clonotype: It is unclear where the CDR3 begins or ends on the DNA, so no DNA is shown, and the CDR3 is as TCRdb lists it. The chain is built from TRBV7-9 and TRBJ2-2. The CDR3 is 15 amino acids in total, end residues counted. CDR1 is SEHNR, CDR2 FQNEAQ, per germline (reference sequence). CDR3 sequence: CASSTSALNTGELFF.